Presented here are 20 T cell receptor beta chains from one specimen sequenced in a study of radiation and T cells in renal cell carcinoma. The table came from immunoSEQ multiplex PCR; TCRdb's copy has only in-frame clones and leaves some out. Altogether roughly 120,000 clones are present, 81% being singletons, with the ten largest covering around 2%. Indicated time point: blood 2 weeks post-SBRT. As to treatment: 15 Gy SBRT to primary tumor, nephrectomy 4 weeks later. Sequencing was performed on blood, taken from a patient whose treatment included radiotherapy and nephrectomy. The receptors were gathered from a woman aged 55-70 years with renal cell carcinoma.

This chain's CDR3 is CASSQELLQAGNTIYF. The CDR3 coding sequence is TGTGCCAGCAGCCAAGAACTTCTGCAGGCTGGAAACACCATATATTTT. The chain joins TRBV7-2 to TRBJ1-3, with unresolved D. Germline V gene lookup returns CDR1 SGHTA and CDR2 FQGNSA. Trimming pared 5 bases from V and 2 bases from J, leaving 16 bases between. The CDR3 has 16 amino acids.

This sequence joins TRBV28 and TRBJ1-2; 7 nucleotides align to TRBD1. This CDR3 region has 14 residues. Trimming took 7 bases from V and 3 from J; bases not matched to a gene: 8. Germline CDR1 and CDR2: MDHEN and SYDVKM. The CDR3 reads CASTLGRGDYGYTF. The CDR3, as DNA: TGTGCCAGCACCCTTGGCAGGGGGGACTATGGCTACACCTTC.

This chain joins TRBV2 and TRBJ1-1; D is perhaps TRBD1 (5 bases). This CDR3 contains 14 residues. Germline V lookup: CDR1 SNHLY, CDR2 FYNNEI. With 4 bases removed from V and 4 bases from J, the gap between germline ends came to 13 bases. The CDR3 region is CASSVDGALTEAFF. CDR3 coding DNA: TGTGCCAGCAGTGTGGATGGGGCTCTCACTGAAGCTTTCTTT. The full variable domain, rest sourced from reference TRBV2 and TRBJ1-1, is EPEVTQTPSHQVTQMGQEVILRCVPISNHLYFYWYRQILGQKVEFLVSFYNNEISEKSEIFDDQFSVERPDGSNFTLKIRSTKLEDSAMYFCASSVDGALTEAFFGQGTRLTVV.

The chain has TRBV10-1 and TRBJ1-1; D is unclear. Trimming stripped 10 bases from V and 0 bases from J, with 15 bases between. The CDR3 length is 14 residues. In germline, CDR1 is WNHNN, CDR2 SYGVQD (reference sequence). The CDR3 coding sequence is TGCGCCATAGGCGACCGGACTTTGAACACTGAAGCTTTCTTT. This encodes CAIGDRTLNTEAFF.

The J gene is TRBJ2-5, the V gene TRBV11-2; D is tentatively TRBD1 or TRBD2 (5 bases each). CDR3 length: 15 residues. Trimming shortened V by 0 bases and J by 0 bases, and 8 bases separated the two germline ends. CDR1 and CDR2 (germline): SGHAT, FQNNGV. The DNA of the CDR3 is TGTGCCAGCAGCTTAGATGGGGACCACCAAGAGACCCAGTACTTC. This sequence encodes CASSLDGDHQETQYF.

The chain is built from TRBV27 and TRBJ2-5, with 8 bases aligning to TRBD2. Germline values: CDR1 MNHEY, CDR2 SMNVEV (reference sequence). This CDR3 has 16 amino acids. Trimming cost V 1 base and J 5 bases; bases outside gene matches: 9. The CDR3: CASSLFAGGRGETQYF. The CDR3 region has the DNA TGTGCCAGCAGTTTATTTGCGGGAGGACGAGGGGAGACCCAGTACTTC.

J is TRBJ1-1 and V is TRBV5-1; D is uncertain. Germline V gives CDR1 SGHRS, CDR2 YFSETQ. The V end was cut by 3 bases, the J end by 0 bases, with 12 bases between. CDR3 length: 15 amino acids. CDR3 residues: CASSSREGMNTEAFF. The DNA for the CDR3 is TGCGCCAGCAGCTCCCGGGAGGGTATGAACACTGAAGCTTTCTTT. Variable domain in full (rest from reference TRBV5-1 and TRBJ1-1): KAGVTQTPRYLIKTRGQQVTLSCSPISGHRSVSWYQQTPGQGLQFLFEYFSETQRNKGNFPGRFSGRQFSNSRSEMNVSTLELGDSALYLCASSSREGMNTEAFFGQGTRLTVV.

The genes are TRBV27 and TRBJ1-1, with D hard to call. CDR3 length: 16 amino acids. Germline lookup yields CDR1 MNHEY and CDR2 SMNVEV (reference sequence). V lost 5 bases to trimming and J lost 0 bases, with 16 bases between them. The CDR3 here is CASSPFILDLNTEAFF. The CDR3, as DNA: TGTGCCAGCAGTCCATTTATATTAGACTTGAACACTGAAGCTTTCTTT.

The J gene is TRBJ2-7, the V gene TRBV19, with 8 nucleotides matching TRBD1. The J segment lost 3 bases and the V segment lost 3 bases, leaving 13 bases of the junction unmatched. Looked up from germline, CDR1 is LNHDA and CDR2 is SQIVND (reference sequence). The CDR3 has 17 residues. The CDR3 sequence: CASSIIAQGALNYEQYF. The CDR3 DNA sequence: TGTGCCAGTAGTATTATAGCGCAGGGGGCCCTCAACTACGAGCAGTACTTC.

The CDR3: CASSDGGQEDEQYF. CDR3 nucleotide sequence: TGTGCCAGCTCCGACGGGGGTCAGGAGGACGAGCAGTACTTC. The V call is TRBV2, the J call TRBJ2-7; D perhaps matches TRBD2 (6 bases). The CDR3 contains 14 residues. The germline V gene encodes CDR1 SNHLY and CDR2 FYNNEI. Trimming removed 8 bases at V and 5 bases at J, with 19 bases between.

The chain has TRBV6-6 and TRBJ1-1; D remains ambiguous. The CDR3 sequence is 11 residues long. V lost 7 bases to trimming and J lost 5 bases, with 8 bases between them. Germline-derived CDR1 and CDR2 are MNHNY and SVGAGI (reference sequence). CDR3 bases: TGTGCCAGCACTCGTCGGACTGAAGCTTTCTTT. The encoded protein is CASTRRTEAFF.

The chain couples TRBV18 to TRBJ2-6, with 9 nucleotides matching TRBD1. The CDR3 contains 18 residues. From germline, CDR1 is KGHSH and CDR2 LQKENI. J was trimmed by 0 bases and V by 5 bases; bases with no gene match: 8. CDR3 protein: CASSSTGGFFSGANVLTF. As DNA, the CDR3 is TGTGCCAGCTCATCCACAGGGGGCTTCTTCTCTGGGGCCAACGTCCTGACTTTC.

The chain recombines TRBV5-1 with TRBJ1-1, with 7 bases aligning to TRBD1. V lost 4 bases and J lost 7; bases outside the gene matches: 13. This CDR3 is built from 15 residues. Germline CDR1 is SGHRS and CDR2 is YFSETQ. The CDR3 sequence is CASSERGWGQNEAFF. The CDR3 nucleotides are TGCGCCAGCAGCGAAAGGGGGTGGGGACAGAATGAAGCTTTCTTT.

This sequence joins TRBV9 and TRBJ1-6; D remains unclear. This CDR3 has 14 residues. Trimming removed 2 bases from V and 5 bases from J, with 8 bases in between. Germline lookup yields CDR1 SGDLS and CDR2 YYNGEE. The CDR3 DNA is TGTGCCAGCAGCGTCACGCCCAATAATTCACCCCTCCACTTT. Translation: CASSVTPNNSPLHF.

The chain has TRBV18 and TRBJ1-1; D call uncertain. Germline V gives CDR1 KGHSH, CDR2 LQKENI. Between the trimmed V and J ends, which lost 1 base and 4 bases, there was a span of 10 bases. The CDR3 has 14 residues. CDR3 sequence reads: CASSPQGKGTEAFF. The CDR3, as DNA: TGTGCCAGCTCACCACAGGGTAAGGGCACTGAAGCTTTCTTT. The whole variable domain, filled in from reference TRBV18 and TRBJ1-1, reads NAGVMQNPRHLVRRRGQEARLRCSPMKGHSHVYWYRQLPEEGLKFMVYLQKENIIDESGMPKERFSAEFPKEGPSILRIQQVVRGDSAAYFCASSPQGKGTEAFFGQGTRLTVV.

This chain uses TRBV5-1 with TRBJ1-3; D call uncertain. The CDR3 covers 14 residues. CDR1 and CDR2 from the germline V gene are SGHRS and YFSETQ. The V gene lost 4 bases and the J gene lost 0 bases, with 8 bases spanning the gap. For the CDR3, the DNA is TGCGCCAGCAGCGCGGACCTCTCTGGAAACACCATATATTTT. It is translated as CASSADLSGNTIYF. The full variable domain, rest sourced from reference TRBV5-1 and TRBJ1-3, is KAGVTQTPRYLIKTRGQQVTLSCSPISGHRSVSWYQQTPGQGLQFLFEYFSETQRNKGNFPGRFSGRQFSNSRSEMNVSTLELGDSALYLCASSADLSGNTIYFGEGSWLTVV.

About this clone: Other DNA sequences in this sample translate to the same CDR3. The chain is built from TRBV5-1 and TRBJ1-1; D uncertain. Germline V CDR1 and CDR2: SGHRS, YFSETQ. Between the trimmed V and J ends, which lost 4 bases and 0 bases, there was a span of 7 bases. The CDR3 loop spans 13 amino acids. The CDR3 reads CASSLDMNTEAFF. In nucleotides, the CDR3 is TGCGCCAGCAGCCTAGACATGAACACTGAAGCTTTCTTT. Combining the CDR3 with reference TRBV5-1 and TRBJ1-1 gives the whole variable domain KAGVTQTPRYLIKTRGQQVTLSCSPISGHRSVSWYQQTPGQGLQFLFEYFSETQRNKGNFPGRFSGRQFSNSRSEMNVSTLELGDSALYLCASSLDMNTEAFFGQGTRLTVV.

In DNA, the CDR3 is TGTGCCAGCAGGGACAGGGTAAAGCAGTACTTC. It encodes CASRDRVKQYF. This chain links TRBV6-5 with TRBJ2-7, with 8 nucleotides matching TRBD1. The CDR3 contains 11 residues. Germline trimming cut 6 bases from V and 8 bases from J; bases unmatched to any gene: 3. Germline assignment: CDR1 MNHEY and CDR2 SVGAGI.

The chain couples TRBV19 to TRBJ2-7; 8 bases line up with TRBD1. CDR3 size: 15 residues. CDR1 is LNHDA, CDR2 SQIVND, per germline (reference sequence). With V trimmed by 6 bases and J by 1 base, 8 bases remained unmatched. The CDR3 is CASSRTGFGSYEQYF. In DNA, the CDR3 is TGTGCCAGTAGCCGGACAGGGTTTGGTTCCTACGAGCAGTACTTC.

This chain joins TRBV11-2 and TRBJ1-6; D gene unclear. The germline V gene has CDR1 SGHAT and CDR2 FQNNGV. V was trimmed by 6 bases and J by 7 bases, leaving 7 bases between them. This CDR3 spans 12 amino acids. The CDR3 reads CASSPVNSPLHF. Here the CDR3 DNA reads TGTGCCAGCAGTCCGGTGAATTCACCCCTCCACTTT.